One sample yielded the 8 T cell receptor beta chains listed below, sequenced in a study of blood T cell repertoires in COVID-19. Here immunoSEQ multiplex PCR was the method, and the copy in TCRdb shows in-frame clones only, minus some. Of some 64,000 clones detected, approximately 90% appear once; the ten largest clones hold nearly 4%. The sequencing input was peripheral blood. The receptor set was obtained from a man aged 65-85 years with acute or convalescent COVID-19.

The chain combines TRBV3-1 (or the pseudogene TRBV3-2) with TRBJ2-1; TRBD1 aligns across 9 bases. CDR1 is LGHDT and CDR2 is YNNKEL in the germline V gene (reference sequence). With V trimmed by 2 bases and J by 7 bases, 9 bases remained unmatched. This CDR3 has 16 amino acids. CDR3 protein: CASSQLQGAPWNEQFF. DNA of the CDR3: TGTGCCAGCAGCCAACTACAGGGGGCGCCGTGGAATGAGCAGTTCTTC.

The gene calls are TRBV19 and TRBJ2-4, with a weak D call TRBD2 (7 bases). Per the germline V gene, CDR1 is LNHDA and CDR2 is SQIVND (reference sequence). With 5 bases removed from V and 1 base from J, the gap between germline ends came to 18 bases. The CDR3 runs to 17 residues. The CDR3 sequence is CASSWGGPTFAKNIQYF. CDR3 DNA sequence: TGTGCCAGTAGTTGGGGGGGGCCAACGTTCGCCAAAAACATTCAGTACTTC.

This chain connects TRBV27 to TRBJ2-7, with TRBD1 matching over 7 bases. This CDR3 contains 16 residues. Germline trimming cut 5 bases from V and 4 bases from J; bases unmatched to any gene: 14. Germline V lookup: CDR1 MNHEY, CDR2 SMNVEV (reference sequence). The DNA of the CDR3 is TGTGCCAGCAGTCGATCGGACAGGAACTACGTTTACGAGCAGTACTTC. This encodes CASSRSDRNYVYEQYF.

This chain uses TRBV5-6 with TRBJ1-5; D remains ambiguous. The germline CDR1 and CDR2 sequences are SGHDT and YYEEEE. Trimming left V 3 bases short and J 6 bases short, with 13 bases between. The CDR3 runs 14 residues. The DNA of the CDR3 is TGTGCCAGCAGCTCGTTAGCGGGATCTCAGCCCCAGCATTTT. It codes for CASSSLAGSQPQHF. Full variable domain (rest looked up from reference TRBV5-6 and TRBJ1-5): DAGVTQSPTHLIKTRGQQVTLRCSPKSGHDTVSWYQQALGQGPQFIFQYYEEEERQRGNFPDRFSGHQFPNYSSELNVNALLLGDSALYLCASSSLAGSQPQHFGDGTRLSIL.

Details on this clone: Other nucleotide sequences from this sample produce the same CDR3. V usage is TRBV29-1 and J usage is TRBJ2-6, with D hard to call. The CDR3 has 13 amino acids. Per germline, CDR1 SQVTM and CDR2 ANQGSEA. Deletions cut 4 bases from V and 1 base from J, with 5 bases between. DNA of the CDR3: TGCAGCGTTGCTTTTTCTGGGGCCAACGTCCTGACTTTC. This encodes CSVAFSGANVLTF.

V and J are TRBV24-1 and TRBJ2-7; TRBD2 is a possible D gene (6 bases). Germline V gives CDR1 KGHDR, CDR2 SFDVKD. CDR3 length: 18 residues. Trimming shortened V by 3 bases and J by 2 bases, and 22 bases separated the two germline ends. CDR3 amino acids: CATSDPRREYGSAYEQYF. The CDR3 coding sequence is TGTGCCACCAGTGATCCAAGGAGGGAGTATGGGAGCGCCTACGAGCAGTACTTC.

The chain has TRBV4-2 and TRBJ2-5; 11 nucleotides align to TRBD2. J gave up 3 bases and V 4 bases, and 10 bases lay outside the gene matches. The CDR3 spans 17 residues. CDR1 and CDR2 (germline): LGHNA, YNFKEQ. CDR3 loop: CASSRGGSGGAKETQYF. CDR3 in DNA: TGTGCCAGCAGCCGAGGGGGTAGCGGGGGGGCAAAAGAGACCCAGTACTTC.

The gene calls are TRBV27 and TRBJ2-1, with D hard to call. V was trimmed by 8 bases and J by 4 bases, leaving 18 bases between them. The CDR3 length is 15 residues. Germline V gene data show CDR1 as MNHEY and CDR2 as SMNVEV (reference sequence). The CDR3 protein is CASAPLPNTYNEQFF. Here the CDR3 DNA reads TGTGCCAGCGCGCCACTACCTAATACTTACAATGAGCAGTTCTTC.